This T cell receptor (beta chain) was retrieved from a study of regulatory T cells in long-lasting Graves disease. iRepertoire HTBI primers and Arm-PCR of CDR3 regions built TCR beta libraries. TCRdb passed the multiplex PCR reads through MiXCR, listing each CDR3 protein once. The sample consists of hundreds of thousands of distinct CDR3 sequences, roughly a sixth of them appearing once. For this clonotype: Its cognate antigen is unknown.

Time point given: newly diagnosed GD, antithyroid drugs for less than 3 months. Preparation of the TCR library used RNA extracted from PBMCs. Graves' disease diagnosis relied on American Thyroid Association guidelines. The CDR3 loop spans 15 amino acids. Trimming took off 2 bases at V and 0 bases at J, with 10 bases between the two ends. The germline V gene has CDR1 MNHNS and CDR2 SASEGT. Study-level findings and limits: Gene preferences differed: TRBV28, TRBJ1-2, TRBJ2-5 in persistent cases.

The source of this sequence is a female donor with Graves disease. The V gene is TRBV6-1, the J gene TRBJ1-1; D remains ambiguous. This sample comprised peripheral blood mononuclear cells (PBMCs), obtained at new diagnosis, from a patient treated with antithyroid drugs. Here the CDR3 reads CASSELADMNTEAFF. For the CDR3, the DNA is TGTGCCAGCAGTGAATTAGCAGATATGAACACTGAAGCTTTCTTT.